Included here is one T cell receptor (beta chain) sequence, with context. This clone's antigen is unknown. There are no base qualities to consult, and no much larger clone falls within one base. Library prep was done by RT-PCR. Sequencing was performed on an Illumina HiSeq 2500. TCRdb's own reprocessing of the public reads used fastp at Q25 and MiXCR and kept productive beta chains. Duplicate CDR3 protein sequences are folded into a single record with the most common DNA and genes. Present in this sample are hundreds of thousands of distinct CDR3 sequences, about 15% of which were seen just once. The top ten hold less than 9% of the sample. Based on the germline V gene, the CDR1 and CDR2 sequences are MNHNS and SASEGT. A distance of 15 bases separates the germline ends of V and J, which lose 6 bases and 1 base respectively. Including the terminal cysteine and phenylalanine, the CDR3 comprises 16 residues. The CDR3 DNA has 48 bases and is translated from base 1.

The data were taken from a study of response to subunit inactivated influenza vaccine listed by TCRdb under 2018. About the study as a whole: To follow how T cells responded to a trivalent subunit inactivated influenza vaccine, the researchers relied on deep quantitative profiling of the T cell receptor repertoire.

What the research found in general, with its limitations: According to the authors, only a limited number of new T cells may be recruited by each seasonal influenza vaccination.

The chain is assembled from TRBV6-1 and TRBJ2-2; no D gene is confidently identified. The specimen was PBMCs from blood, collected less than 15 days before vaccination. The TCR originated in a man aged 50 or older who received an inactivated influenza vaccine. Donor details come from another sample of the same person, matched by shared clones. The CDR3 reads as follows: CASSRCRVRNTGELFF. The nucleotide sequence reads as follows: TGTGCCAGCAGCCGTTGTAGAGTAAGGAACACCGGGGAGCTGTTTTTT.